The sequence of this T cell receptor beta chain was determined in a study of control samples from healthy donors and cancer patients. Clones were read by immunoSEQ multiplex PCR, and TCRdb kept only the in-frame ones, dropping some. The profile covers over 80,000 clones, with roughly four fifths appearing a single time and approximately 2% taken by the ten largest. The sample comprised blood. The receptor was isolated from a man between 60 and 75 years old in good health.

The CDR3 sequence is CSVARKMNTEAFF. CDR3 DNA sequence: TGCAGCGTTGCAAGAAAGATGAACACTGAAGCTTTCTTT. The chain recombines TRBV29-1 with TRBJ1-1; D is uncertain. CDR1 SQVTM and CDR2 ANQGSEA come from the germline V gene. This CDR3 is built from 13 residues. Trimming pared 4 bases from V and 0 bases from J, leaving 9 bases between.